This T cell receptor beta chain is drawn from a study of T cells in Graves' hyperthyroidism and ophthalmopathy (dated 2019 in TCRdb). Background for the entire study: Peripheral blood was sampled at the time of initial diagnosis, prior to any treatment. For training and testing, the 100 or so patients in the discovery cohort were randomly divided in a 7:3 ratio. Prospective prediction of ophthalmopathy was tested in an independent validation cohort of under 20 hyperthyroidism patients and 15 to 17 patients who later progressed to ophthalmopathy. The study also compared thyroid tissue and blood T-cell repertoires from a handful of Graves' hyperthyroidism patients. The paper reports TCR Vbeta CDR3 sequencing of approximately 130 peripheral blood samples: 40 to 45 ophthalmopathy, fewer than 80 hyperthyroidism and around 17 progressor patients. Following sampling, methimazole starting at 30 mg daily was given to hyperthyroidism patients, and high-dose intravenous methylprednisolone was given to ophthalmopathy patients. A discovery cohort of about a hundred patients, roughly 45 with Graves' ophthalmopathy and about 60 with stable Graves' hyperthyroidism, was used to find distinguishing TCR V-J signatures.

This clonotype occurred a few times. Its recognized antigen is unknown. No much larger clonotype is one base removed from it; base qualities were not supplied. Beyond this particular receptor, the publication reports: No statistical method was used to fix the sample size in advance, and group allocation was not hidden from the investigators. Most expanded thyroid clonotypes (frequency above 0.001) were also found in blood, which suggests that blood repertoires may mirror thyroid immune responses. During validation, the model predicted progression to ophthalmopathy a median of around 7 months ahead of onset, with around 71% sensitivity and under 85% specificity. In cross-validation, a model built on a 13 V-J signature told ophthalmopathy apart from stable hyperthyroidism with about 90% sensitivity and 81% to 82% specificity, and in testing the same model reached 80%/75%.

Hyperthyroidism patients were newly diagnosed, with disease duration under 2 months, and aged 18 to 65 years. Patients with uncontrolled infections, other autoimmune diseases, pregnancy or lactation were excluded. Diagnoses were established on the basis of clinical symptoms, serum thyroxine and TRAb, thyroid ultrasound, and orbital computed tomography. Blood from progressor patients was drawn when they were first diagnosed with hyperthyroidism, before any ophthalmopathy symptoms appeared. Ficoll-Paque density gradient centrifugation was used to isolate PBMCs from 8 to 10 ml of fresh peripheral blood. Patients classed as progressors first received a Graves' hyperthyroidism diagnosis and then went on to develop ophthalmopathy during follow-up. Total RNA was extracted using Trizol reagent, and RNA quality was assessed on an Agilent 2100 Bioanalyzer. V ends up 4 bases short and J 1 base short, with an unmatched junction base count of 12. From cysteine to phenylalanine, the CDR3 is 18 amino acids long. Here the CDR3 DNA is all that survives: 54 bases in frame from base 1. The germline V gene yields LGHNT for CDR1 and FRNRAP for CDR2.

TCR beta CDR3 regions were amplified from RNA transcripts. The first round of RT-PCR for the TCR CDR3 was performed with the HTBI primer set and the Qiagen OneStep RT-PCR kit. A second multiplex PCR round built the libraries, followed by size selection and purification. Paired-end sequencing of the libraries was performed with 100 bp reads on an Illumina HiSeq2000. Concerning the study's data processing: Raw data were processed with SOAPnuke, discarding reads with adapters, uncalled bases, mean Phred below 15, or no exact constant-primer or identifier match. High-quality paired reads were merged using COPE v1.2.5, and each unique nucleotide sequence was defined as a clonotype. Clonotypes were aligned to IMGT TRBV, TRBD and TRBJ reference segments using MiTCR v1.1. Analysis was restricted to V-J combinations with a frequency above 0.0001, which covered roughly 99% of repertoires. A TCS score was defined as the ratio of F50 (clonal expansion) to E x V (chaos), with BLOSUM62-based TCRdist applied between CDR3 peptides within each V-J. Welch's t-statistics and random forest reduced 500 to 650 V-J features to 13, which were used in a naive Bayes classifier (R e1071). The raw public data were reprocessed by TCRdb itself: fastp quality trimming at Q25, MiXCR clonotype calling, in-frame beta chains only. Rows with a matching CDR3 protein are joined into one entry that keeps the most common DNA and genes. TCRdb's processing, not the authors' own work, is the source of the V and J calls. Counted in this sample were more than 550,000 distinct CDR3 sequences; around 20% of them appeared once. About a sixth of the sample lies in the top ten.

This receptor was obtained from a woman aged 50 to 60 with Graves' hyperthyroidism that later progressed to Graves' ophthalmopathy. Sequenced input: blood. Here the chain combines TRBV12-5 and TRBJ2-2, with TRBD2 identical over 7 junction bases. The CDR3 reads CASGSGVGGVLNTGELFF. At the DNA level, the sequence is TGTGCTAGTGGTTCCGGGGTTGGGGGGGTCCTGAACACCGGGGAGCTGTTTTTT.